A selection of T cell receptor beta chains follows, all from one sample in a study of blood T cell repertoires in COVID-19. Here immunoSEQ multiplex PCR was the method, and the copy in TCRdb shows in-frame clones only, minus some. The sample consists of roughly 150,000 clones, 76% of them appearing once. Sequencing was carried out using peripheral blood. These receptors were taken from an elderly woman with acute or convalescent COVID-19. The CDR3 runs from the conserved cysteine through the conserved F or W. A D gene is named only where the DNA matches it firmly. Rows may omit the clone size; those that give it use once, few, many or a size class.

clone_size,j_call,v_call,d_call,cdr3_aa,cdr3_nt
.,TRBJ2-7,TRBV5-1,.,CASSLDGSYEQYF,TGCGCCAGCAGTTTGGACGGTTCCTACGAGCAGTACTTC
few,TRBJ2-7,TRBV11-2,.,CASSLVGAFSYEQYF,TGTGCCAGCAGCTTAGTTGGGGCTTTCTCCTACGAGCAGTACTTC
.,TRBJ2-7,TRBV6-6,TRBD2,CASSKLFTGGEQYF,TGTGCCAGCAGTAAACTTTTTACGGGGGGCGAGCAGTACTTC
.,TRBJ1-4,TRBV5-1,TRBD1,CASGQGSNEKLFF,TGCGCCAGTGGACAGGGCTCTAATGAAAAACTGTTTTTT
once,TRBJ2-2,TRBV25-1,TRBD1,CASSEPNRGPPGELFF,TGTGCCAGCAGTGAACCAAACAGGGGACCCCCGGGGGAGCTGTTTTTT
.,TRBJ2-7,TRBV11-2,TRBD2,CASTRGGQTYEQYF,TGTGCCAGCACGCGGGGGGGACAAACCTACGAGCAGTACTTC
.,TRBJ1-2,TRBV12-5,.,CASGSGLFNYGYTF,TGTGCTAGTGGCTCGGGACTGTTTAACTATGGCTACACCTTC
.,TRBJ1-1,TRBV14,TRBD1,CASSQDLSRGTEAFF,TGTGCCAGCAGCCAAGACTTATCCAGGGGGACTGAAGCTTTCTTT
.,TRBJ2-1,TRBV7-2,TRBD2,CASSLLGRAYNEQFF,TGTGCCAGCAGCTTACTCGGGAGGGCCTACAATGAGCAGTTCTTC
.,TRBJ2-1,TRBV29-1,TRBD2,CSVEGPPGTSGNNEQFF,TGCAGCGTTGAAGGCCCCCCGGGGACTAGCGGAAACAATGAGCAGTTCTTC
.,TRBJ1-2,TRBV20-1,.,CSAQNGGGYTF,TGCAGTGCACAGAACGGGGGGGGCTACACCTTC
once,TRBJ2-3,TRBV7-3,TRBD2,CASSRTSGGRRTDTQYF,TGTGCCAGCAGCCGGACTAGCGGGGGGAGGAGGACAGATACGCAGTATTTT
.,TRBJ1-1,TRBV6-5,.,CASSRPGTKNTEAFF,TGTGCCAGCAGCCGTCCCGGGACAAAGAACACTGAAGCTTTCTTT
.,TRBJ2-2,TRBV4-3,.,CASSQSLMETGELFF,TGCGCCAGCAGCCAGAGTTTGATGGAGACCGGGGAGCTGTTTTTT
.,TRBJ1-2,TRBV11-2,.,CASSLDSYGYTF,TGTGCCAGCAGCTTAGACAGCTATGGCTACACCTTC